This TCR beta chain appears in the sequencing data of a study of T cells in Graves' hyperthyroidism and ophthalmopathy. This CDR3 comprises 15 residues. From germline, CDR1 is GTSNPN and CDR2 SVGIG (reference sequence). Hyperthyroidism of Graves' type that showed no ophthalmopathy progression within 18 months was stable. Those with hyperthyroidism were 18 to 65 years old, newly diagnosed, and ill for under 2 months. The CDR3 regions of TCR beta were amplified from RNA transcripts. RT-PCR in the first round (using the HTBI primer set) targeted the TCR CDR3. TCRdb processed the multiplex PCR reads anew with MiXCR; each CDR3 protein has one entry. Of 500,000 to 750,000 distinct CDR3 sequences in the sample, about 15% were seen once. This clonotype showed up many times. Relative to the germline gene, one junction end is altered; a read error may explain this.

The gene calls are TRBV30 and TRBJ2-7; D is possibly TRBD1 (8 bases). Sequenced sample: blood. This receptor was identified in a woman in her thirties with Graves' hyperthyroidism. CDR3 amino acids: CANLDLQGGTYVQYF. Here the CDR3 DNA reads TGTGCCAACCTCGACTTACAGGGGGGGACCTACGTGCAGTACTTC.